One TCR beta chain is described in this entry. The sample is drawn from a study of blood T cells in healthy people across ages. The CDR3 is made up of 16 amino acids. The V segment lost 2 bases and the J segment 2 bases; nucleotides outside the gene matches: 7. Germline V gives CDR1 LGHDT, CDR2 YNNKEL (reference sequence). It was with a sample-barcoded 5' primer and a J-beta primer mix that a second PCR of about 6 to 11 cycles was run. MiXCR, run by TCRdb on the 5' RACE reads, gives a single entry per CDR3 protein. The table records approximately 810,000 distinct CDR3 sequences, 29% of them present only once.

Input material: blood. The receptor comes from a woman older than 75 in good health. This chain links TRBV3-1 with TRBJ2-7; TRBD1 agrees at 9 bases. The CDR3 sequence is CASSQPTRDRAYEQYF. The DNA for the CDR3 is TGTGCCAGCAGCCAACCAACCCGGGACAGGGCCTACGAGCAGTACTTC.